This T cell receptor beta chain was identified in a study of PD-L1 blockade in urothelial cancer. Sequencing was performed with immunoSEQ multiplex PCR; in TCRdb, only in-frame clones are kept and a portion is missing. The sample carries 40,000 or so clones, about 79% recorded once. This CDR3 is 16 amino acids long. V lost 2 bases and J lost 3, with 13 bases in between. The germline CDR1 and CDR2 sequences are LGHNA and YNFKEQ. The V and J genes are TRBV4-2 and TRBJ2-2; possible D gene TRBD2, 6 bases. This sample comprised PBMCs, obtained around atezolizumab (anti-PD-L1) treatment. The receptor's source is a man in his fifties or sixties with urothelial cancer. CDR3 in DNA: TGTGCCAGCAGCCAATTACGACTAGGGGACACCGGGGAGCTGTTTTTT. Translating gives CASSQLRLGDTGELFF.